These T cell receptor beta chains were read from a single sample in a study of blood T cell repertoires in COVID-19. Clones were read by immunoSEQ multiplex PCR, and TCRdb kept only the in-frame ones, dropping some. The table has tens of thousands of clones, almost 90% seen once. The specimen was peripheral blood. The receptor set was obtained from a human donor in a cohort sampled during active COVID-19. Both conserved end residues are part of each CDR3. The D gene is left open where the match is weak. Size values are once, few and many counts, or a class for expanded clones, and some rows have none.

once	TRBV18	-	TRBJ1-1	CASSPVTGKVNTEAFF	TGTGCCAGCTCACCTGTCACAGGGAAGGTCAACACTGAAGCTTTCTTT
-	TRBV11-2	-	TRBJ1-2	CASSSLRDKANYGYTF	TGTGCCAGCAGCTCCCTCCGGGACAAAGCTAACTATGGCTACACCTTC
-	TRBV5-1	TRBD1	TRBJ1-1	CASSLDGTGGRTEAFF	TGCGCCAGCAGCCTGGACGGGACAGGGGGTAGGACTGAAGCTTTCTTT
once	TRBV2	-	TRBJ2-1	CASSGLARNEQFF	TGTGCCAGCAGTGGGCTAGCGAGGAATGAGCAGTTCTTC
-	TRBV7-8	-	TRBJ1-2	CASSLGLGGAGGYTF	TGTGCCAGCAGCTTAGGCCTCGGGGGGGCTGGTGGCTACACCTTC
-	TRBV5-1	-	TRBJ2-1	CASKEPSYNEQFF	TGCGCCAGCAAGGAGCCATCCTACAATGAGCAGTTCTTC
-	TRBV6-5	-	TRBJ2-7	CASSVGARDYEQYF	TGTGCCAGTTCGGTCGGAGCAAGAGACTACGAGCAGTACTTC
-	TRBV2	TRBD1	TRBJ1-5	CASRTTGGGGVQPQHF	TGTGCCAGCAGAACTACAGGGGGCGGAGGAGTTCAGCCCCAGCATTTT
-	TRBV24-1	-	TRBJ2-1	CATSDPNRYNEQFF	TGTGCCACCAGTGACCCTAACAGATACAATGAGCAGTTCTTC
-	TRBV2	-	TRBJ1-2	CASGGSWELSGYTF	TGTGCCAGCGGGGGGTCGTGGGAGTTATCTGGCTACACCTTC
-	TRBV4-3	-	TRBJ1-2	CASSQDRYGYTF	TGCGCCAGCAGCCAAGATCGGTATGGCTACACCTTC
-	TRBV6-5	TRBD2	TRBJ2-2	CASSYGGGNTGELFF	TGTGCCAGCAGTTACGGCGGGGGGAACACCGGGGAGCTGTTTTTT
-	TRBV4-1	-	TRBJ1-1	CASSQSDLNTEAFF	TGCGCCAGCAGCCAAAGTGACTTGAACACTGAAGCTTTCTTT
-	TRBV6-5	TRBD1	TRBJ2-2	CASRQGVRELFF	TGTGCCAGCAGACAGGGGGTCAGGGAGCTGTTTTTT
-	TRBV18	-	TRBJ1-2	CASSPQGNNYGYTF	TGTGCCAGCTCACCTCAGGGAAATAACTATGGCTACACCTTC
once	TRBV27	-	TRBJ1-2	CASSLKGASYGYTF	TGTGCCAGCAGTTTGAAAGGGGCGTCTTATGGCTACACCTTC
-	TRBV6-5	-	TRBJ2-7	CASSLQGDLYEQYF	TGTGCCAGCAGTTTACAGGGAGACCTCTACGAGCAGTACTTC
-	TRBV7-2	-	TRBJ2-5	CASSLDLETQYF	TGTGCCAGCAGCTTAGATCTCGAGACCCAGTACTTC
-	TRBV28	TRBD1	TRBJ1-2	CATQNPGQGHYGYTF	TGTGCCACTCAAAACCCGGGACAGGGTCATTATGGCTACACCTTC
few	TRBV7-9	-	TRBJ1-3	CASSLRLLSGNTIYF	TGTGCCAGCAGCTTGCGCCTTCTCTCTGGAAACACCATATATTTT